The 22 T cell receptor beta chains given below trace back to one sample, sequenced in a study of T cell responses to AZD1222 COVID-19 vaccine. TCRdb's copy holds only in-frame clones and misses some; the assay was immunoSEQ multiplex PCR. The sample has approximately 130,000 clones, 80% to 95% seen once. The sequencing here drew on peripheral blood, taken on day 0 of AZD1222 vaccination. These receptors originate from an adult in good health.

This rearrangement joins TRBV21-1 to TRBJ1-5; the listed D gene, TRBD1, was not tested against the DNA. TRBV21-1 is flagged as a pseudogene. This CDR3 region has 17 residues. The CDR3 DNA sequence: TGTGCCAGCAGCAAAGCGCTTTGGGCAGGGCGCGGTCAGCCCCAGCATTTT. This translates into CASSKALWAGRGQPQHF.

This clone was counted a single time. This chain links TRBV6-1 with TRBJ1-5, with D unresolved. The CDR3 is made up of 13 amino acids. Germline lookup yields CDR1 MNHNS and CDR2 SASEGT. Trimming removed 2 bases from V and 4 bases from J, with 6 bases in between. Here the CDR3 DNA reads TGTGCCAGCAGTGAATCCTGGAATCAGCCCCAGCATTTT. Encoded protein: CASSESWNQPQHF.

This chain uses TRBV28 with TRBJ1-6; D uncertain. The germline CDR1 and CDR2 sequences are MDHEN and SYDVKM. The CDR3 is 16 residues long. V was clipped by 6 bases and J by 4 bases, with 16 bases between them. For the CDR3, the DNA is TGTGCCAGCAGCCTCCCGGGGTTAAGGTATAATTCACCCCTCCACTTT. It specifies CASSLPGLRYNSPLHF. The full variable domain, with the rest looked up from reference TRBV28 and TRBJ1-6, is DVKVTQSSRYLVKRTGEKVFLECVQDMDHENMFWYRQDPGLGLRLIYFSYDVKMKEKGDIPEGYSVSREKKERFSLILESASTNQTSMYLCASSLPGLRYNSPLHFGNGTRLTVT.

V is TRBV19 and J is TRBJ1-1; the D is unclear. CDR1 LNHDA and CDR2 SQIVND come from the germline V gene (reference sequence). The V end lost 3 bases, the J end lost 0 bases, and 11 bases lay between the germline ends. This CDR3 contains 15 residues. The CDR3 here is CASSINWQLNTEAFF. CDR3 coding DNA: TGTGCCAGTAGTATCAATTGGCAGTTGAACACTGAAGCTTTCTTT.

This chain uses TRBV3-1 (or the pseudogene TRBV3-2) with TRBJ1-2, with a weak D call TRBD1 (6 bases). Germline values: CDR1 LGHDT, CDR2 YNNKEL (reference sequence). The CDR3 is made up of 12 amino acids. V was trimmed by 0 bases and J by 8 bases, leaving 7 bases between them. This chain's CDR3 is CASSQDDRGYTF. CDR3 sequence (DNA): TGTGCCAGCAGCCAAGACGACAGGGGCTACACCTTC.

The V and J genes are TRBV2 and TRBJ1-2, with D maybe TRBD1 (5 bases). V lost 0 bases and J 4 bases, leaving 9 bases between the germline ends. Germline V gene data show CDR1 as SNHLY and CDR2 as FYNNEI. CDR3 length: 14 amino acids. CDR3 region: CASSEAARGYGYTF. CDR3 coding DNA: TGTGCCAGCAGTGAAGCCGCTAGGGGCTATGGCTACACCTTC.

V and J are TRBV2 and TRBJ2-1; D is unclear. The V end lost 6 bases, the J end lost 8 bases, and 11 bases lay between the germline ends. Germline values: CDR1 SNHLY, CDR2 FYNNEI. This CDR3 has 12 amino acids. Here the CDR3 reads CASRERIDEQFF. In DNA form, the CDR3 reads TGTGCCAGCAGGGAAAGGATTGATGAGCAGTTCTTC.

V gene TRBV7-2 combines with J gene TRBJ2-1; D not resolved. The germline gives CDR1 SGHTA, CDR2 FQGNSA. This CDR3 is 15 amino acids long. The V and J ends lost 6 bases and 1 base respectively, with 13 bases between them. The CDR3 region has the DNA TGTGCCAGCAGTCCACGGAGAAAATCCTACAATGAGCAGTTCTTC. Translated, it gives CASSPRRKSYNEQFF.

The J gene is TRBJ2-6, the V gene TRBV28, with D perhaps TRBD1 (6 bases). V shed 2 bases and J shed 0 bases, with 14 bases lying between them. The length of the CDR3 is 18 residues. CDR1 and CDR2 (germline): MDHEN, SYDVKM. CDR3 region: CASSLPTTGSSGANVLTF. CDR3 nucleotides: TGTGCCAGCAGTTTACCGACGACAGGATCCTCTGGGGCCAACGTCCTGACTTTC. The whole variable domain, remainder taken from reference TRBV28 and TRBJ2-6, is DVKVTQSSRYLVKRTGEKVFLECVQDMDHENMFWYRQDPGLGLRLIYFSYDVKMKEKGDIPEGYSVSREKKERFSLILESASTNQTSMYLCASSLPTTGSSGANVLTFGAGSRLTVL.

J is TRBJ1-1 and V is TRBV5-1; tentatively, D is TRBD1 (5 bases). The germline V gene has CDR1 SGHRS and CDR2 YFSETQ. The CDR3 extends over 11 amino acids. The germline V and J ends were trimmed by 2 bases and 8 bases, with 7 bases remaining between them. The CDR3 DNA reads TGCGCCAGCAGCTTCAAGGGGGAAGCTTTCTTT. Residues: CASSFKGEAFF.

The rearrangement uses TRBV28 and TRBJ1-2; D gene ambiguous. Germline loops: CDR1 MDHEN, CDR2 SYDVKM. V shed 3 bases and J shed 4 bases, with 15 bases lying between them. The CDR3 contains 15 residues. For the CDR3, the DNA is TGTGCCAGCAGTTTCCCCGGGCGCCCCGCCTATGGCTACACCTTC. Its protein is CASSFPGRPAYGYTF.

The chain combines TRBV19 with TRBJ1-1; D is perhaps TRBD1 (5 bases). The V gene lost 1 base and the J gene lost 0 bases, with 15 bases spanning the gap. The length of the CDR3 is 17 residues. Germline V lookup: CDR1 LNHDA, CDR2 SQIVND (reference sequence). The CDR3 DNA reads TGTGCCAGTAGTATAGTCCAGGGTAGAGGGCTGAACACTGAAGCTTTCTTT. Residues: CASSIVQGRGLNTEAFF.

The genes are TRBV2 and TRBJ1-5, with TRBD1 matching 7 bases. Germline CDR1 is SNHLY and CDR2 is FYNNEI. The CDR3 loop spans 14 amino acids. With V trimmed by 7 bases and J by 5 bases, 8 bases remained unmatched. The CDR3, as DNA: TGTGCCAGCAATATACAGGGGAGGGATCAGCCCCAGCATTTT. Amino acid sequence: CASNIQGRDQPQHF.

CDR3 protein: CASSEAGKVGPQHF. The CDR3 DNA reads TGTGCCAGCAGTGAAGCTGGAAAGGTGGGGCCCCAGCATTTT. The V and J genes are TRBV6-1 and TRBJ1-5; D is unclear. This CDR3 contains 14 residues. The V end lost 0 bases, the J end lost 9 bases, and 12 bases lay between the germline ends. Per germline, CDR1 MNHNS and CDR2 SASEGT.

This chain uses TRBV19 with TRBJ1-3, with D unresolved. Trimming shortened V by 4 bases and J by 4 bases, and 14 bases separated the two germline ends. This CDR3 has 15 residues. The germline V gene encodes CDR1 LNHDA and CDR2 SQIVND (reference sequence). In DNA, the CDR3 is TGTGCCAGTAGTACAGCCCGAAACCGGGGAAACACCATATATTTT. Protein: CASSTARNRGNTIYF.

The chain links TRBV27 to TRBJ1-1; TRBD1 might be the D (5 bases). Trimming removed 0 bases from V and 1 base from J, with 12 bases in between. Germline V gives CDR1 MNHEY, CDR2 SMNVEV (reference sequence). The CDR3 has 16 amino acids. This CDR3 is CASSLSGGLKNTEAFF. The DNA of the CDR3 is TGTGCCAGCAGTTTATCCGGGGGGTTAAAGAACACTGAAGCTTTCTTT.

The V and J genes are TRBV19 and TRBJ1-1; TRBD1 agrees at 10 bases. With V trimmed by 6 bases and J by 4 bases, 8 bases remained unmatched. The CDR3 runs 15 residues. Per germline, CDR1 LNHDA and CDR2 SQIVND (reference sequence). The CDR3, as DNA: TGTGCCAGTAGGATCGGACAGGGGGGGGTCACTGAAGCTTTCTTT. Encoded protein: CASRIGQGGVTEAFF.

J is TRBJ2-2 and V is TRBV7-3; 7 bases map to TRBD1. The V gene's germline CDR1 is SGHTA and CDR2 FQGTGA. The V and J ends lost 10 bases and 3 bases, in that order; junction bases with no gene match: 8. CDR3 size: 14 residues. CDR3 coding DNA: TGTGCCACACAACAGGGGCGCTACACCGGGGAGCTGTTTTTT. Protein sequence: CATQQGRYTGELFF.

The chain uses TRBV4-1 and TRBJ1-2; maybe TRBD1 (6 bases). The CDR3 is 18 amino acids. The V gene's germline CDR1 is MGHRA and CDR2 YSYEKL. V lost 0 bases and J lost 6, with 23 bases in between. The DNA for the CDR3 is TGCGCCAGCAGCCAAGACGGAGGCGGGTCGGGGGCGAGAGATGGCTACACCTTC. Its translation: CASSQDGGGSGARDGYTF.

This clone was detected once. The chain uses TRBV4-3 and TRBJ1-3, with D uncertain. Germline V CDR1 and CDR2: LGHNA, YSLEER. V lost 1 base, J lost 0 bases, and 7 bases lay in between. The CDR3 runs to 15 residues. The CDR3 DNA sequence: TGCGCCAGCAGCCAAGTTCGAGGCTCTGGAAACACCATATATTTT. It is translated as CASSQVRGSGNTIYF.

J is TRBJ2-1 and V is TRBV7-2; TRBD2 matches 7 bases. The CDR3 runs to 13 residues. V lost 9 bases to trimming and J lost 4 bases; unmatched junction nucleotides: 6. Germline CDR1 SGHTA, CDR2 FQGNSA. CDR3 region: CASSGTTYNEQFF. CDR3 coding DNA: TGTGCCAGTTCGGGGACTACTTACAATGAGCAGTTCTTC. The full variable domain, in which reference TRBV7-2 and TRBJ2-1 provide the parts outside the CDR3, is GAGVSQSPSNKVTEKGKDVELRCDPISGHTALYWYRQSLGQGLEFLIYFQGNSAPDKSGLPSDRFSAERTGGSVSTLTIQRTQQEDSAVYLCASSGTTYNEQFFGPGTRLTVL.

CDR3: CSVEGPKGYNEQFF. The CDR3, as DNA: TGCAGCGTTGAAGGTCCTAAAGGCTACAATGAGCAGTTCTTC. This chain links TRBV29-1 with TRBJ2-1; D call uncertain. V lost 1 base and J lost 3, with 10 bases in between. Germline V gives CDR1 SQVTM, CDR2 ANQGSEA. This CDR3 has 14 amino acids.